The rows below give T cell receptor beta chains drawn from one sample of a study of T cell responses to AZD1222 COVID-19 vaccine. Clones were sequenced by immunoSEQ multiplex PCR, and TCRdb holds only the in-frame ones, with some missing. The sample records 110,000 or so clones, about 93% being singletons. The input for sequencing was peripheral blood, taken 28 days after the second dose of the MenACWY control vaccine. Receptors were obtained from an adult who received the MenACWY meningococcal vaccine as a control. Both conserved end residues are part of each CDR3. A D gene is named only where the DNA matches it firmly. Only part of the rows carry a size: once, few, many, or a class if the clone is expanded.

D	V	size	J	CDR3	DNA
TRBD2	TRBV3-1/TRBV3-2	.	TRBJ2-7	CASSQQSGGGSEQYF	TGTGCCAGCAGCCAACAATCCGGGGGAGGGAGTGAGCAGTACTTC
TRBD1	TRBV11-1	.	TRBJ1-1	CASSPDRGRARTEAFF	TGTGCCAGCAGCCCGGACAGGGGGCGAGCGAGGACTGAAGCTTTCTTT
.	TRBV7-6	.	TRBJ1-4	CASSLVGGTNEKLFF	TGTGCCAGCAGCTTAGTAGGGGGGACTAATGAAAAACTGTTTTTT
.	TRBV15	.	TRBJ2-5	CATSRAYSSGQETQYF	TGTGCCACCAGCAGGGCCTACTCTTCGGGACAAGAGACCCAGTACTTC
.	TRBV24-1	few	TRBJ1-4	CATRGGEKLFF	TGTGCCACTCGAGGCGGAGAAAAACTGTTTTTT
TRBD1	TRBV6-5	.	TRBJ1-6	CASSRTGTVNSPLHF	TGTGCCAGCAGTCGTACCGGGACAGTTAATTCACCCCTCCACTTT
.	TRBV7-2	.	TRBJ2-6	CASSPGRAGANVLTF	TGTGCCAGCAGCCCTGGGCGGGCCGGGGCCAACGTCCTGACTTTC
.	TRBV25-1	.	TRBJ2-2	CASSEQVSGELFF	TGTGCCAGCAGTGAGCAGGTCTCCGGGGAGCTGTTTTTT
TRBD1	TRBV2	.	TRBJ1-1	CARSWTGGTEAFF	TGTGCCAGGAGTTGGACAGGGGGGACTGAAGCTTTCTTT
.	TRBV6-1	.	TRBJ1-5	CASSENRGSSNQPQHF	TGTGCCAGCAGTGAAAATAGGGGGAGCAGCAATCAGCCCCAGCATTTT
.	TRBV7-8	.	TRBJ2-3	CASSPGGTDTQYF	TGTGCCAGCAGCCCTGGGGGCACAGATACGCAGTATTTT
TRBD2	TRBV19	.	TRBJ2-5	CASSIGSGSSLETQYF	TGTGCCAGTAGTATAGGTAGCGGGAGTTCCTTGGAGACCCAGTACTTC
.	TRBV19	.	TRBJ2-1	CASSRDRRSYNEQFF	TGTGCCAGTAGTAGGGACCGACGCTCCTACAATGAGCAGTTCTTC
TRBD2	TRBV6-1	.	TRBJ2-7	CASSDGTSGTGSYEQYF	TGTGCCAGCAGTGATGGCACTAGCGGGACCGGCTCCTACGAGCAGTACTTC
TRBD1	TRBV27	.	TRBJ1-6	CASSSKRTGGWSSPLHF	TGTGCCAGCAGTTCGAAACGTACAGGGGGCTGGAGTTCACCCCTCCACTTT
TRBD2	TRBV5-6	once	TRBJ2-3	CASSGLLAGDTDTQYF	TGTGCCAGCAGCGGCCTACTAGCGGGGGACACAGATACGCAGTATTTT
TRBD2	TRBV5-4	.	TRBJ2-7	CASSLGTSGSEQYF	TGTGCCAGCAGCTTAGGTACTAGCGGAAGCGAGCAGTACTTC
.	TRBV28	.	TRBJ1-2	CASSLSQANYGYTF	TGTGCCAGCAGTTTATCGCAGGCCAACTATGGCTACACCTTC
.	TRBV7-9	.	TRBJ2-2	CASIRGANTGELFF	TGTGCCAGCATCAGGGGGGCGAACACCGGGGAGCTGTTTTTT
.	TRBV2	.	TRBJ1-4	CASYHRETNEKLFF	TGTGCCAGCTATCACAGGGAAACTAATGAAAAACTGTTTTTT